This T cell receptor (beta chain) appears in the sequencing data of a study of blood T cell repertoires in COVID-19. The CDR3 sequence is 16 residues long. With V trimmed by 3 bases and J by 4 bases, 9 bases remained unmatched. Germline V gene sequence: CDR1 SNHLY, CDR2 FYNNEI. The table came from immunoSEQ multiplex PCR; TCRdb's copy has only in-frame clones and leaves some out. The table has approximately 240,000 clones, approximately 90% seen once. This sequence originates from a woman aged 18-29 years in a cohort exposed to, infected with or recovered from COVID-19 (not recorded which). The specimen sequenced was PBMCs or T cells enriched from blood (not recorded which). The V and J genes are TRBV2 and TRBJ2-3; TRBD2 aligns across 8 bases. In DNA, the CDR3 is TGTGCCAGCAGTGATTGGCGCGGGAGGCGGTCAGATACGCAGTATTTT. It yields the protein CASSDWRGRRSDTQYF.